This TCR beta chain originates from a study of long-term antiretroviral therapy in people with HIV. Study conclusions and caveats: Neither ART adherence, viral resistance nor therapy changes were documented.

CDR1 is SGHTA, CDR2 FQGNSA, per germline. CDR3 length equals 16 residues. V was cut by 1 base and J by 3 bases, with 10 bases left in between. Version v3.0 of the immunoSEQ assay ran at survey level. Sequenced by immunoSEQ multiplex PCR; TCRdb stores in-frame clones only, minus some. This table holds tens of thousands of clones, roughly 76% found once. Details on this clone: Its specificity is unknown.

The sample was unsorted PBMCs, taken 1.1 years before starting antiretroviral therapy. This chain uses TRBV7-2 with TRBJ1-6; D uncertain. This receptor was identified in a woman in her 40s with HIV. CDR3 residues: CASSLDSAVYNSPLHF. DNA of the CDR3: TGTGCCAGCAGCTTAGACAGCGCAGTCTATAATTCACCCCTCCACTTT.